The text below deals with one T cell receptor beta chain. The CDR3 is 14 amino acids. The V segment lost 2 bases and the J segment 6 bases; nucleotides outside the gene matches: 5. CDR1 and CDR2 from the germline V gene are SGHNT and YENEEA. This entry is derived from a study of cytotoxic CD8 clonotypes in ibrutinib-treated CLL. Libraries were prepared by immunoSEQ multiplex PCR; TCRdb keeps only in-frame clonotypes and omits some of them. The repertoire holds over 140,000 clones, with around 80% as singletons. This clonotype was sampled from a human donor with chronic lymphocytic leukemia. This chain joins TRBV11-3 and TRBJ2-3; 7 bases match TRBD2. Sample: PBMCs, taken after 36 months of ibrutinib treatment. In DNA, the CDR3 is TGTGCCAGCAGCTTATTGGCGGGAGTTGATACGCAGTATTTT. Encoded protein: CASSLLAGVDTQYF.